A single sample gave rise to the 15 T cell receptor beta chains below, sequenced in a study of blood T cell repertoires in COVID-19. Produced via immunoSEQ multiplex PCR; TCRdb's table is partial and in-frame only. Of roughly 73,000 clones listed, about nine tenths are singletons. The sequencing sample was made of peripheral blood. The receptors come from a woman older than 75 with active or convalescent COVID-19.

The table lists this clone with many counts. V usage is TRBV7-9 and J usage is TRBJ2-7; possible D gene TRBD1, 5 bases. Trimming took off 9 bases at V and 4 bases at J, with 19 bases between the two ends. The CDR3 contains 14 residues. Germline V gene sequence: CDR1 SEHNR, CDR2 FQNEAQ (reference sequence). CDR3 in amino acids: CASTPPLQEYEQYF. CDR3 DNA sequence: TGTGCCAGTACTCCTCCTCTACAGGAGTACGAGCAGTACTTC.

The CDR3 region is CASSPTGRYTYNEQFF. CDR3 coding DNA: TGTGCCAGCAGCCCGACAGGGCGATATACCTACAATGAGCAGTTCTTC. V gene TRBV11-2 combines with J gene TRBJ2-1, with 7 bases matching TRBD1. V gave up 5 bases and J gave up 2 bases; unmatched junction bases: 9. The CDR3 covers 16 residues. CDR1 is SGHAT and CDR2 is FQNNGV in the germline V gene.

The chain carries TRBV11-2 and TRBJ2-3; 9 bases match TRBD2. V was pared by 0 bases and J by 6 bases, with 10 bases of the junction left unmatched. Per germline, CDR1 SGHAT and CDR2 FQNNGV. The CDR3 covers 17 residues. The CDR3, as DNA: TGTGCCAGCAGCTTAGAGGGCGGGGGGGCCTTGGTTGATACGCAGTATTTT. This codes for CASSLEGGGALVDTQYF.

CDR3 in DNA: TGTGCCAGCAGCTCCCCGGGGAGGGCTAATGAAAAACTGTTTTTT. Protein product: CASSSPGRANEKLFF. The chain uses TRBV5-5 and TRBJ1-4; no clear D gene. The CDR3 loop spans 15 amino acids. Germline lookup yields CDR1 SGHKS and CDR2 YYEKEE (reference sequence). The germline V and J ends were trimmed by 3 bases and 3 bases, with 12 bases remaining between them.

The V gene is TRBV5-1, the J gene TRBJ1-3, with 7 bases that match TRBD1. Per germline, CDR1 SGHRS and CDR2 YFSETQ. The CDR3 runs to 14 residues. The junction had 9 bases not matched to a gene; V was cut back by 4 bases and J by 8 bases. CDR3 coding DNA: TGCGCCAGCAGCCCTGGGGACAGTTTGGACACCATATATTTT. Its protein is CASSPGDSLDTIYF.

The rearrangement joins TRBV7-2 to TRBJ2-1; D is possibly TRBD1 (5 bases). The CDR3 is 13 amino acids. V was cut by 5 bases and J by 9 bases, with 14 bases left in between. CDR1 is SGHTA, CDR2 FQGNSA, per germline. The CDR3 loop reads CASSPGRRFEQFF. In DNA form, the CDR3 reads TGTGCCAGCAGCCCAGGGCGGCGCTTTGAGCAGTTCTTC.

The J gene is TRBJ1-5, the V gene TRBV3-1 (or the pseudogene TRBV3-2); D is unresolved. The length of the CDR3 is 14 residues. Trimming took off 3 bases at V and 4 bases at J, with 10 bases between the two ends. Germline CDR1 is LGHDT and CDR2 is YNNKEL (reference sequence). CDR3 in DNA: TGTGCCAGCAGCCACCGGGGAGGGAATCAGCCCCAGCATTTT. It translates to CASSHRGGNQPQHF.

This rearrangement joins TRBV21-1 to TRBJ2-7; whether TRBD1, the table's D call, matches the DNA was not checked. TRBV21-1 is annotated as a pseudogene. The CDR3 is 14 amino acids. CDR3 amino acids: CASSKQGALNEQYF. CDR3 sequence (DNA): TGTGCCAGCAGCAAACAAGGGGCCCTTAACGAGCAGTACTTC.

Concerning this clone: One end of the junction does not line up with germline, which may come from a read error. This rearrangement joins TRBV6-6 to TRBJ1-1; D perhaps matches TRBD1 (5 bases). The CDR3 covers 12 residues. Germline V gene lookup returns CDR1 MNHNY and CDR2 SVGAGI (reference sequence). The CDR3 DNA follows: TGTGCCAGCAGTTTACCGGGGGGGGAGAAGATCTTT. Protein: CASSLPGGEKIF.

The chain couples TRBV29-1 to TRBJ2-3; a possible D gene is TRBD2 (5 bases). Germline-derived CDR1 and CDR2 are SQVTM and ANQGSEA. The CDR3 has 14 residues. Trimming took 2 bases from V and 7 from J, leaving 16 bases between them. CDR3 DNA: TGCAGCGTTGAATGGGGATCCAAGCGGTATACGCAGTATTTT. This translates into CSVEWGSKRYTQYF.

The genes are TRBV19 and TRBJ1-5; 7 nucleotides match TRBD1. The CDR3 is made up of 14 amino acids. Germline CDR1 is LNHDA and CDR2 is SQIVND (reference sequence). V gave up 4 bases and J gave up 8 bases; unmatched junction bases: 8. CDR3 in DNA: TGTGCCAGTAGTAGGGGGACAGTAGGGGAGCCCCAGCATTTT. Protein: CASSRGTVGEPQHF.

This chain uses TRBV7-9 with TRBJ1-1; tentatively, D is TRBD1 (5 bases). Trimming removed 8 bases from V and 1 base from J, with 20 bases in between. CDR3 length equals 16 residues. Germline CDR1 reads SEHNR; CDR2 reads FQNEAQ (reference sequence). The CDR3 DNA sequence: TGTGCCAGCGGCCGACAGACACCGACCAGGAACACTGAAGCTTTCTTT. Residues: CASGRQTPTRNTEAFF.

This sequence joins TRBV3-1 (or the pseudogene TRBV3-2) and TRBJ2-5, with D possibly being TRBD1 (6 bases). The germline gives CDR1 LGHDT, CDR2 YNNKEL (reference sequence). V was shortened by 4 bases and J by 5 bases, with 17 bases between the two germline ends. The CDR3 covers 15 residues. CDR3 sequence (DNA): TGTGCCAGCAGCCCTACAGGGTCTGGGGGCGAGACCCAGTACTTC. Encoded protein: CASSPTGSGGETQYF.

In this sample, this clone turned up once. The V call is TRBV21-1, the J call TRBJ1-6; the table's TRBD1 call for D was not verified on the DNA. TRBV21-1 is shown as a pseudogene. The CDR3 is 18 residues long. CDR3: CASSKTPPQVGRNSPLHF. The CDR3 DNA reads TGTGCCAGCAGCAAAACACCACCACAGGTGGGGCGAAATTCACCCCTCCACTTT.

The rearrangement uses TRBV7-2 and TRBJ2-3, with TRBD2 as a possible D gene (5 bases). Trimming stripped 5 bases from V and 6 bases from J, with 12 bases between. CDR1 is SGHTA, CDR2 FQGNSA, per germline. There are 13 residues in the CDR3. CDR3 nucleotides: TGTGCCAGCAGCGCGTCCCCGGGGGATACGCAGTATTTT. It is translated as CASSASPGDTQYF.